The 21 T cell receptor beta chains below all came from one sample that was sequenced in a study of cytomegalovirus exposure and HLA in healthy donors. Primers: 60 Vbeta forward and 13 Jbeta reverse. Assay: immunoSEQ multiplex PCR; the TCRdb copy retains only in-frame clones and omits some. This sample has roughly 90,000 clones, with over 65% found just once. What was sequenced was PBMCs. These receptors all stem from a man aged 30 to 45 in good health and CMV-seropositive.

This clone was detected once. The J gene is TRBJ2-5, the V gene TRBV4-1; 13 bases map to TRBD2. Germline V gene sequence: CDR1 MGHRA, CDR2 YSYEKL. The CDR3 runs 16 residues. J gave up 5 bases and V 0 bases, and 3 bases lay outside the gene matches. The DNA of the CDR3 is TGCGCCAGCAGCCAAGAAGGGACTAGCGGGATTGAGACCCAGTACTTC. Translation gives CASSQEGTSGIETQYF.

The chain carries TRBV7-9 and TRBJ1-1; 9 nucleotides align to TRBD1. The J segment lost 1 base and the V segment lost 5 bases, leaving 5 bases of the junction unmatched. The CDR3 is made up of 15 amino acids. The germline CDR1 and CDR2 sequences are SEHNR and FQNEAQ (reference sequence). The DNA for the CDR3 is TGTGCCAGCAGCCAGACGACAGGGGGGAACACTGAAGCTTTCTTT. This sequence encodes CASSQTTGGNTEAFF.

In this sample, this clone turned up once. The rearrangement joins TRBV9 to TRBJ2-1; 13 nucleotides match TRBD2. The V and J ends lost 4 bases and 6 bases, in that order; junction bases with no gene match: 22. The CDR3 has 21 residues. CDR1 and CDR2 (germline): SGDLS, YYNGEE. The CDR3 reads CASSTDSGLAGETLLGNEQFF. The DNA of the CDR3 is TGTGCCAGCAGCACGGACTCCGGACTAGCGGGAGAGACTTTATTAGGCAATGAGCAGTTCTTC.

This chain connects TRBV2 to TRBJ1-5; tentative D call: TRBD1 (6 bases). Germline CDR1 SNHLY, CDR2 FYNNEI. V lost 7 bases, J lost 9 bases, and 16 bases lay in between. The CDR3 contains 13 residues. In nucleotides, the CDR3 is TGTGCCAGCACCCGACAGGAGGCAGGGCCCCAGCATTTT. It is translated as CASTRQEAGPQHF.

This chain joins TRBV6-7 and TRBJ1-1; 7 bases map to TRBD1. TRBV6-7 qualifies as an ORF whose function is uncertain. V lost 2 bases, J lost 8 bases, and 2 bases stayed unmatched. This CDR3 is built from 12 residues. CDR3 residues: CASSYKDREAFF. CDR3 coding DNA: TGTGCCAGCAGTTACAAGGACAGGGAAGCTTTCTTT.

This clone was seen a few times. V gene TRBV5-4 combines with J gene TRBJ1-2, with 9 bases fitting TRBD1. There are 14 residues in the CDR3. From germline, CDR1 is SGHNT and CDR2 YYREEE (reference sequence). With V trimmed by 3 bases and J by 7 bases, 7 bases remained unmatched. CDR3 residues: CASSSTGGRFGYTF. For the CDR3, the DNA is TGTGCCAGCAGCTCAACAGGGGGCCGGTTTGGCTACACCTTC.

This clone was picked up a small number of times. This sequence joins TRBV6-5 and TRBJ2-7; D not resolved. The V end lost 4 bases, the J end lost 3 bases, and 7 bases lay between the germline ends. The CDR3 runs 12 residues. Germline loops: CDR1 MNHEY, CDR2 SVGAGI. CDR3 sequence: CASSSPGYEQYF. As DNA, the CDR3 is TGTGCCAGCAGTTCACCGGGCTACGAGCAGTACTTC.

The CDR3 loop is CASTDDRQETQYF. In DNA, the CDR3 is TGCGCCAGCACCGATGACAGGCAAGAGACCCAGTACTTC. The chain recombines TRBV5-1 with TRBJ2-5; a possible D gene is TRBD1 (6 bases). The germline gives CDR1 SGHRS, CDR2 YFSETQ. V lost 6 bases to trimming and J lost 2 bases, with 11 bases between them. The CDR3 loop spans 13 amino acids. The full variable domain, its missing parts supplied by reference TRBV5-1 and TRBJ2-5, is KAGVTQTPRYLIKTRGQQVTLSCSPISGHRSVSWYQQTPGQGLQFLFEYFSETQRNKGNFPGRFSGRQFSNSRSEMNVSTLELGDSALYLCASTDDRQETQYFGPGTRLLVL.

The count of this clone is one. The DNA of the CDR3 is TGTGCCAGCATTCGTGCGGGGGAGGTAGTACGGCCCCAGCATTTT. Protein product: CASIRAGEVVRPQHF. This chain connects TRBV28 to TRBJ1-5; TRBD1 might be the D (5 bases). The V end lost 7 bases, the J end lost 9 bases, and 22 bases lay between the germline ends. The CDR3 length is 15 residues. Germline V gene sequence: CDR1 MDHEN, CDR2 SYDVKM.

The CDR3 region has the DNA TGCGCCAGCAGCTTGGGCGAGGGGGCTATGAACACTGAAGCTTTCTTT. As protein: CASSLGEGAMNTEAFF. The chain joins TRBV5-1 to TRBJ1-1, with 7 nucleotides matching TRBD1. The ends lost 0 bases at V and 0 bases at J; junction bases unmatched: 5. This CDR3 comprises 16 residues. Germline assignment: CDR1 SGHRS and CDR2 YFSETQ.

This chain connects TRBV6-6 to TRBJ2-5; weak D call: TRBD1 (5 bases). Trimming removed 8 bases from V and 0 bases from J, with 16 bases in between. Per germline, CDR1 MNHNY and CDR2 SVGAGI (reference sequence). The CDR3 contains 15 residues. CDR3 sequence: CASQKPQGYQETQYF. CDR3 nucleotides: TGTGCCAGCCAAAAACCTCAGGGTTACCAAGAGACCCAGTACTTC.

The chain recombines TRBV5-4 with TRBJ2-4; perhaps TRBD1 as D (5 bases). The CDR3 has 14 residues. Germline CDR1 and CDR2: SGHNT and YYREEE (reference sequence). Trimming pared 0 bases from V and 6 bases from J, leaving 10 bases between. Here the CDR3 DNA reads TGTGCCAGCAGCTTGGAGGGGTACCCAAACATTCAGTACTTC. Amino acids: CASSLEGYPNIQYF. Full variable domain (remainder filled in from reference TRBV5-4 and TRBJ2-4): ETGVTQSPTHLIKTRGQQVTLRCSSQSGHNTVSWYQQALGQGPQFIFQYYREEENGRGNFPPRFSGLQFPNYSSELNVNALELDDSALYLCASSLEGYPNIQYFGAGTRLSVL.

The rearrangement uses TRBV6-6 and TRBJ2-2; 13 nucleotides align to TRBD2. Trimming at V came to 4 bases and at J to 8 bases, leaving 7 bases not matched to a gene. CDR3 length equals 16 residues. The germline V gene encodes CDR1 MNHNY and CDR2 SVGAGI (reference sequence). Here the CDR3 DNA reads TGTGCCAGCAGTTCCGGACTAGCGGGGGAATATGGGGAGCTGTTTTTT. It specifies CASSSGLAGEYGELFF.

The chain couples TRBV5-1 to TRBJ1-2; D gene unclear. The CDR3 is 15 amino acids. Looked up from germline, CDR1 is SGHRS and CDR2 is YFSETQ. Trimming pared 4 bases from V and 0 bases from J, leaving 13 bases between. The CDR3 spells CASSLEGETNYGYTF. The CDR3 nucleotides read TGCGCCAGCAGCCTTGAAGGAGAAACTAACTATGGCTACACCTTC.

This clone was seen only once. The junction does not match germline at one end; this may be a read error. This chain links TRBV25-1 with TRBJ1-5; maybe TRBD1 (6 bases). CDR1 is MGHDK and CDR2 is SYGVNS in the germline V gene. The CDR3 sequence is 13 residues long. CDR3: CASSSGGNQPQNF. CDR3 coding DNA: TGTGCCAGCAGTAGCGGGGGCAATCAGCCCCAGAATTTT.

The chain has TRBV5-5 and TRBJ2-7; the match to TRBD2 covers 9 bases. Unmatched junction bases numbered 6, after V lost 1 base and J lost 4 bases. Germline V lookup: CDR1 SGHKS, CDR2 YYEKEE (reference sequence). This CDR3 is 15 amino acids long. This chain's CDR3 is CASSLISSGEYEQYF. CDR3 nucleotides: TGTGCCAGCAGCTTGATATCTAGCGGGGAGTACGAGCAGTACTTC.

The CDR3 reads CASRFRQGNNYGYTF. CDR3 nucleotides: TGTGCCAGCAGATTCCGACAGGGGAACAACTATGGCTACACCTTC. The genes are TRBV6-5 and TRBJ1-2; 8 bases fit TRBD1. The J segment lost 2 bases and the V segment lost 6 bases, leaving 8 bases of the junction unmatched. CDR1 MNHEY and CDR2 SVGAGI come from the germline V gene. This CDR3 is 15 amino acids long.

This sequence joins TRBV30 and TRBJ1-1; the D gene is possibly TRBD1 (5 bases). V was cut by 1 base and J by 3 bases, with 6 bases left in between. The germline CDR1 and CDR2 sequences are GTSNPN and SVGIG (reference sequence). The CDR3 spans 12 residues. The CDR3 DNA is TGTGCCTGGAGTGCGGGGGACACTGAAGCTTTCTTT. Protein: CAWSAGDTEAFF.

This clone appeared a few times. The gene calls are TRBV27 and TRBJ1-4, with TRBD1 identical over 10 bases. Germline V CDR1 and CDR2: MNHEY, SMNVEV (reference sequence). The J segment lost 7 bases and the V segment lost 6 bases, leaving 5 bases of the junction unmatched. The CDR3 is 14 residues long. This CDR3 reads CASRPGQGTEKLFF. As DNA, the CDR3 is TGTGCCAGCAGACCGGGACAGGGGACTGAAAAACTGTTTTTT.

This clone was recorded a few times. The chain uses TRBV18 and TRBJ1-1; 8 bases map to TRBD1. Per the germline V gene, CDR1 is KGHSH and CDR2 is LQKENI. The CDR3 totals 14 residues. J lost 4 bases, V lost 3 bases, and 4 bases had no gene match. The DNA for the CDR3 is TGTGCCAGCTCACCGGGACAGGCACCCACTGAAGCTTTCTTT. It translates to CASSPGQAPTEAFF.

This chain joins TRBV28 and TRBJ2-7, with 11 nucleotides matching TRBD1. The germline CDR1 and CDR2 sequences are MDHEN and SYDVKM. This CDR3 contains 14 residues. The junction had 3 bases not matched to a gene; V was cut back by 4 bases and J by 4 bases. The CDR3 reads CASSYGQGAYEQYF. DNA for the CDR3: TGTGCCAGCAGTTACGGACAGGGGGCGTACGAGCAGTACTTC.